This T cell receptor (beta chain) was obtained from a study of cytomegalovirus exposure and HLA in healthy donors. A remark on this clone: Its antigen remains unknown.

The PCR ran on 60 Vbeta and 13 Jbeta primers. Using immunoSEQ multiplex PCR, the repertoire was profiled, and TCRdb retains in-frame clones only, with some absent. The table has about 200,000 clones, around 80% seen once. Study-wide points: Most of the TCR beta V segments (in an earlier analysis) were productive either about 87% or about 30% of the time.

The sequenced material came from PBMCs. This TCR derives from a man between 45 and 60 years old in good health and CMV-seronegative.

The CDR3 is CASSPTGGAGEQYF. CDR3 coding DNA: TGTGCCAGCAGCCCGACAGGGGGCGCGGGTGAGCAGTACTTC. The chain joins TRBV7-3 to TRBJ2-7; 10 bases agree with TRBD1. This CDR3 is 14 amino acids long. CDR1 SGHTA and CDR2 FQGTGA come from the germline V gene. J gave up 7 bases and V 5 bases, and 8 bases lay outside the gene matches.